This passage covers 15 T cell receptor beta chains from one sample sequenced in a study of blood T cell repertoires in COVID-19 (TCRdb year 2020). Library prep was done by the immunoSEQ multiplex PCR assay. TCRdb provides this immuneACCESS table in a form limited to in-frame rearrangements. Some clones are lacking; in checked studies, under half of them reflect an unresolved V gene, and why the rest are absent is not known. The table for this sample lists roughly 110,000 clones; around 89% of them were counted only once. The top ten clones comprise about a fifth of the sample. Input material: peripheral blood. All receptors come from a human donor with acute or convalescent COVID-19. The donor label of this sample is uncertain.

This clone was seen once. The chain is built from TRBV15 and TRBJ2-7, with D maybe TRBD1 (6 bases). Germline V gene data show CDR1 as LNHNV and CDR2 as YYDKDF (reference sequence). V shed 0 bases and J shed 5 bases, with 11 bases lying between them. The CDR3 is 14 residues long. The CDR3 nucleotides are TGTGCCACCAGCAGAGATGGACAGAACAACGAGCAGTACTTC. Translation gives CATSRDGQNNEQYF.

V gene TRBV9 combines with J gene TRBJ1-2; the match to TRBD1 covers 7 bases. The CDR3 length is 16 residues. The V and J ends lost 0 bases and 6 bases, in that order; junction bases with no gene match: 11. The germline V gene has CDR1 SGDLS and CDR2 YYNGEE. The CDR3 loop is CASSVAPQGGGNGYTF. In DNA form, the CDR3 reads TGTGCCAGCAGCGTAGCGCCGCAGGGGGGTGGTAATGGCTACACCTTC.

This clone occurred once. This chain uses TRBV3-1 (or the pseudogene TRBV3-2) with TRBJ1-4; D might be TRBD1 (6 bases). Germline CDR1 and CDR2: LGHDT and YNNKEL (reference sequence). The CDR3 length is 14 residues. Deletions cut 3 bases from V and 7 bases from J, with 12 bases between. The CDR3 reads CASSHTGYPEKLFF. CDR3 sequence (DNA): TGTGCCAGCAGCCATACAGGGTATCCTGAAAAACTGTTTTTT.

The V gene is TRBV5-4, the J gene TRBJ2-7; TRBD1 agrees at 7 bases. The CDR3 is 14 residues long. Germline-derived CDR1 and CDR2 are SGHNT and YYREEE (reference sequence). The V gene end was trimmed by 4 bases and the J gene end by 2 bases; junction bases not matched to a gene: 6. The CDR3 sequence is CASSADRSPYEQYF. The CDR3 DNA reads as TGTGCCAGCAGCGCGGACAGGTCCCCCTACGAGCAGTACTTC.

The genes are TRBV3-1 (or the pseudogene TRBV3-2) and TRBJ1-3; TRBD1 might be the D (5 bases). Trimming removed 7 bases at V and 2 bases at J, with 9 bases between. This CDR3 comprises 13 residues. Germline V gene lookup returns CDR1 LGHDT and CDR2 YNNKEL (reference sequence). The CDR3 nucleotides are TGTGCCAGCATGTCCAGGGCTGGAAACACCATATATTTT. Its protein product is CASMSRAGNTIYF.

The rearrangement links TRBV7-9 to TRBJ1-2; no clear D gene. CDR1 is SEHNR and CDR2 is FQNEAQ in the germline V gene (reference sequence). The CDR3 loop spans 14 amino acids. V lost 5 bases and J lost 4, with 14 bases in between. CDR3 in DNA: TGTGCCAGCAGCGTCGGTAGGAGTTCCTATGGCTACACCTTC. It translates to CASSVGRSSYGYTF.

This CDR3 reads CASSQTYNEQFF. CDR3 coding DNA: TGTGCCAGCAGCCAGACATACAATGAGCAGTTCTTC. The V and J genes are TRBV12-3 or TRBV12-4 and TRBJ2-1; no definite D call. The V gene lost 6 bases and the J gene lost 4 bases, with 7 bases spanning the gap. The CDR3 runs 12 residues.

V and J are TRBV3-1 (or the pseudogene TRBV3-2) and TRBJ1-3, with D perhaps matching TRBD1 (5 bases). Germline lookup yields CDR1 LGHDT and CDR2 YNNKEL (reference sequence). The CDR3 spans 16 residues. The germline V and J ends were trimmed by 3 bases and 0 bases, with 12 bases remaining between them. The CDR3 loop is CASSQTVTSSGNTIYF. The DNA for the CDR3 is TGTGCCAGCAGCCAGACAGTTACGAGCTCTGGAAACACCATATATTTT.

The chain has TRBV28 and TRBJ1-2, with 7 bases identical to TRBD1. The CDR3 is made up of 14 amino acids. Germline V gene data show CDR1 as MDHEN and CDR2 as SYDVKM. Losses at the gene ends were 4 bases for V and 8 bases for J; bases not matched to a gene: 10. The CDR3 nucleotides are TGTGCCAGCAGTTCGCAACCCACAGGGGAGGGCTACACCTTC. It translates to CASSSQPTGEGYTF.

The CDR3 sequence: CASSILPGGISYNEQFF. Written as DNA, the CDR3 is TGTGCCAGTAGTATACTCCCAGGAGGGATCTCCTACAATGAGCAGTTCTTC. This chain uses TRBV19 with TRBJ2-1, with a possible D match to TRBD2 (6 bases). The CDR3 contains 17 residues. CDR1 LNHDA and CDR2 SQIVND come from the germline V gene (reference sequence). Trimming shortened V by 2 bases and J by 0 bases, and 14 bases separated the two germline ends.

The chain is built from TRBV2 and TRBJ2-3, with 8 bases that match TRBD2. Germline V gene data show CDR1 as SNHLY and CDR2 as FYNNEI. V gave up 3 bases and J gave up 7 bases; unmatched junction bases: 9. CDR3 length equals 15 residues. The CDR3 bases are TGTGCCAGCAGTGATCAGGTAGCGGGGCGCCATACGCAGTATTTT. It translates to CASSDQVAGRHTQYF.

The V gene is TRBV28, the J gene TRBJ2-7; tentative D call: TRBD2 (5 bases). Germline CDR1 and CDR2: MDHEN and SYDVKM. The V end was cut by 8 bases, the J end by 3 bases, with 11 bases between. This CDR3 contains 12 residues. CDR3 DNA sequence: TGTGCCAGCGGGAGTAGTCTCTACGAGCAGTACTTC. It encodes CASGSSLYEQYF.

The CDR3 coding sequence is TGTGCCACCAGCAGAGATAGAGAGACCCAGTACTTC. Protein: CATSRDRETQYF. The V and J genes are TRBV15 and TRBJ2-5, with D unresolved. V lost 0 bases to trimming and J lost 4 bases, with 3 bases between them. Per the germline V gene, CDR1 is LNHNV and CDR2 is YYDKDF (reference sequence). The CDR3 spans 12 residues.

The J gene is TRBJ2-1, the V gene TRBV4-2; 12 bases are shared with TRBD2. The junction had 8 bases not matched to a gene; V was cut back by 1 base and J by 4 bases. The CDR3 contains 18 residues. Looked up from germline, CDR1 is LGHNA and CDR2 is YNFKEQ. The CDR3 DNA follows: TGTGCCAGCAGCCAAGTGGCTAGCGGGGGGGCCGGATACAATGAGCAGTTCTTC. Residues: CASSQVASGGAGYNEQFF.

V gene TRBV7-6 combines with J gene TRBJ1-3; 7 bases agree with TRBD1. The junction had 12 bases not matched to a gene; V was cut back by 3 bases and J by 7 bases. Germline V gene sequence: CDR1 SGHVS, CDR2 FNYEAQ. This CDR3 spans 16 amino acids. CDR3 loop: CASSFLRQGLRNTIYF. CDR3 DNA sequence: TGTGCCAGCAGCTTCCTCCGACAGGGATTGAGGAACACCATATATTTT. Together with reference TRBV7-6 and TRBJ1-3, the CDR3 gives the full variable domain: GAGVSQSPRYKVTKRGQDVALRCDPISGHVSLYWYRQALGQGPEFLTYFNYEAQQDKSGLPNDRFSAERPEGSISTLTIQRTEQRDSAMYRCASSFLRQGLRNTIYFGEGSWLTVV.